This T cell receptor (beta chain) appears in the sequencing data of a study of identical twins. Overall study findings and caveats: While abundant cord blood beta clonotypes carried fewer insertions, memory repertoires showed no such pattern.

TCRdb itself ran the 5' RACE reads through MiXCR, one entry per CDR3 protein. The sample has 510,000 or so distinct CDR3 sequences, 13% to 15% seen once; the top ten hold 0.35% to 0.45%. Trimming removed 4 bases from V and 0 bases from J, with 11 bases in between. Germline V gives CDR1 SEHNR, CDR2 FQNEAQ (reference sequence). This CDR3 comprises 15 residues. This clonotype was seen a handful of times. Its target is unknown. Another study also made use of these data, one on yellow fever vaccine responses in identical twins.

This receptor was identified in a woman aged 18-29 years in good health. Sequenced sample: CD4+ T cells sorted from blood. The chain combines TRBV7-9 with TRBJ2-3, with D hard to call. The CDR3 nucleotides are TGTGCCAGCAGCTCCGGAATAACTAGCACAGATACGCAGTATTTT. Translating it yields CASSSGITSTDTQYF. The whole variable domain, filled in from reference TRBV7-9 and TRBJ2-3, reads DTGVSQNPRHKITKRGQNVTFRCDPISEHNRLYWYRQTLGQGPEFLTYFQNEAQLEKSRLLSDRFSAERPKGSFSTLEIQRTEQGDSAMYLCASSSGITSTDTQYFGPGTRLTVL.